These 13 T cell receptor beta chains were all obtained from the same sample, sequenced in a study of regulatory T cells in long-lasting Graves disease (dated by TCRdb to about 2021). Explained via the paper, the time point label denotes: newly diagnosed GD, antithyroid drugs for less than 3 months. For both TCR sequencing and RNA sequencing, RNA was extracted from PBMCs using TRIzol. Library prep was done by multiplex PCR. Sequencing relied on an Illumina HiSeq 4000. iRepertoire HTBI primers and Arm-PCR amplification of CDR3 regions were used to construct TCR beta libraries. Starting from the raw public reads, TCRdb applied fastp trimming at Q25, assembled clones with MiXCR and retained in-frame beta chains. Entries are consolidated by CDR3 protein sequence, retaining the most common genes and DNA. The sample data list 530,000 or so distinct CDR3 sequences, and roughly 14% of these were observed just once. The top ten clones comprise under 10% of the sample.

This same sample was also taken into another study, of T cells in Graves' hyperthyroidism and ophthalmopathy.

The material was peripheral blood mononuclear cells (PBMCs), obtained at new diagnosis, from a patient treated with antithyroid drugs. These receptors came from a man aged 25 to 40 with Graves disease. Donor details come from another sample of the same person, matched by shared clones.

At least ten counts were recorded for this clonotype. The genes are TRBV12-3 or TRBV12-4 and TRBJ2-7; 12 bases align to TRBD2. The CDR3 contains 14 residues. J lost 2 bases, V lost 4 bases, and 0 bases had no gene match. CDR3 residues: CASSWTSGTYEQYF. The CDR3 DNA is TGTGCCAGCAGTTGGACTAGCGGGACCTACGAGCAGTACTTC.

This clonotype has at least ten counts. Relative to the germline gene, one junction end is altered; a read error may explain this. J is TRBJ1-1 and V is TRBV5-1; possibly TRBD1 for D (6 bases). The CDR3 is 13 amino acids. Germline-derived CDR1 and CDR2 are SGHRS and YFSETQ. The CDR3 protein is CASSPTGRTEAFF. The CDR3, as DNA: TGTGCCAGCAGTCCCACAGGGAGAACTGAAGCTTTCTTT. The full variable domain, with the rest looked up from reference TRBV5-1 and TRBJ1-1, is KAGVTQTPRYLIKTRGQQVTLSCSPISGHRSVSWYQQTPGQGLQFLFEYFSETQRNKGNFPGRFSGRQFSNSRSEMNVSTLELGDSALYLCASSPTGRTEAFFGQGTRLTVV.

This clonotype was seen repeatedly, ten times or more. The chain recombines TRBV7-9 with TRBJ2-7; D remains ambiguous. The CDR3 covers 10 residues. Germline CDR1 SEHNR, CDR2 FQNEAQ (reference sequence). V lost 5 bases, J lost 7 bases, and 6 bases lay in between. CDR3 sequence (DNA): TGTGCCAGCAGCGGTTTGGAGCAGTACTTC. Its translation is CASSGLEQYF.

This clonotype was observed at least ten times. This chain's CDR3 is CAWSRARGGSYEQYF. The CDR3, as DNA: TGTGCCTGGAGTAGGGCCAGGGGAGGTTCCTACGAGCAGTACTTC. This sequence joins TRBV30 and TRBJ2-7; D possibly uses TRBD1 or TRBD2 (6 bases each). In germline, CDR1 is GTSNPN, CDR2 SVGIG (reference sequence). V was trimmed by 2 bases and J by 1 base, leaving 15 bases between them. There are 15 residues in the CDR3. The full variable domain, in which reference TRBV30 and TRBJ2-7 provide the parts outside the CDR3, is SQTIHQWPATLVQPVGSPLSLECTVEGTSNPNLYWYRQAAGRGLQLLFYSVGIGQISSEVPQNLSASRPQDRQFILSSKKLLLSDSGFYLCAWSRARGGSYEQYFGPGTRLTVT.

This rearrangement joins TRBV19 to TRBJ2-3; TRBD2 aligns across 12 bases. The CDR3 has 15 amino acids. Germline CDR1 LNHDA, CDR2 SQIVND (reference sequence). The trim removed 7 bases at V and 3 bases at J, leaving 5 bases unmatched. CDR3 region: CASTSTSGRTDTQYF. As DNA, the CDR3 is TGTGCCAGTACCAGCACTAGCGGGAGGACAGATACGCAGTATTTT.

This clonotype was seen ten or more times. The CDR3 loop reads CASSETTSGGAQYF. The CDR3 coding sequence is TGTGCCAGCAGTGAAACAACTAGCGGTGGTGCGCAGTATTTT. The chain links TRBV25-1 to TRBJ2-3; 8 bases fit TRBD2. Looked up from germline, CDR1 is MGHDK and CDR2 is SYGVNS. The CDR3 length is 14 residues. Losses at the gene ends were 2 bases for V and 10 bases for J; bases not matched to a gene: 8.

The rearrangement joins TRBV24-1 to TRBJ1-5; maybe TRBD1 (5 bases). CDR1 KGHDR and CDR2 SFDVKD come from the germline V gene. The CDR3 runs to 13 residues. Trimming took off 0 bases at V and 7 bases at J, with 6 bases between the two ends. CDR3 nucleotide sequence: TGTGCCACCAGTGATTTGGGGGGACAGCCCCAGCATTTT. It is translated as CATSDLGGQPQHF.

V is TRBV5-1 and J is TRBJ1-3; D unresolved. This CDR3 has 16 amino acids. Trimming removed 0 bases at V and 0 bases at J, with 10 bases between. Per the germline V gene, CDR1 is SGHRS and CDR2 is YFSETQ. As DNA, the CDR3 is TGCGCCAGCAGCTTGGAACAGACGAGCTCTGGAAACACCATATATTTT. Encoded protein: CASSLEQTSSGNTIYF.

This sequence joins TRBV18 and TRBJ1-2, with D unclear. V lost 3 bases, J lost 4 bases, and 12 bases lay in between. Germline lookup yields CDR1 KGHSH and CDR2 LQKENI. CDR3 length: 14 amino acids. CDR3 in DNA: TGTGCCAGCTCACCCCCGACAAGATCCTATGGCTACACCTTC. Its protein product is CASSPPTRSYGYTF. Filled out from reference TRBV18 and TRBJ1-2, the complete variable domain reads NAGVMQNPRHLVRRRGQEARLRCSPMKGHSHVYWYRQLPEEGLKFMVYLQKENIIDESGMPKERFSAEFPKEGPSILRIQQVVRGDSAAYFCASSPPTRSYGYTFGSGTRLTVV.

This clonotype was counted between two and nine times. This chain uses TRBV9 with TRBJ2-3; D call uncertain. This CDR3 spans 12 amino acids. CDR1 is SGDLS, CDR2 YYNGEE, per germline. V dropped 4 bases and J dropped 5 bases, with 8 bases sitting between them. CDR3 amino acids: CASSLMLDTQYF. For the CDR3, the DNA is TGTGCCAGCAGCCTCATGTTAGATACGCAGTATTTT. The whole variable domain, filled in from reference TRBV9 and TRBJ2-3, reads DSGVTQTPKHLITATGQRVTLRCSPRSGDLSVYWYQQSLDQGLQFLIQYYNGEERAKGNILERFSAQQFPDLHSELNLSSLELGDSALYFCASSLMLDTQYFGPGTRLTVL.

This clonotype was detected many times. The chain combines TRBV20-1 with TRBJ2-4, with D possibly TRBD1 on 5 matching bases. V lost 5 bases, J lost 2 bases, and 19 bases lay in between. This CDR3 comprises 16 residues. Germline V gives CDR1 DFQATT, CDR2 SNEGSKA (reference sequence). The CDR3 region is CSAGQGKAPTKNIQYF. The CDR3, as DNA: TGCAGTGCTGGGCAGGGAAAGGCTCCGACCAAAAACATTCAGTACTTC.

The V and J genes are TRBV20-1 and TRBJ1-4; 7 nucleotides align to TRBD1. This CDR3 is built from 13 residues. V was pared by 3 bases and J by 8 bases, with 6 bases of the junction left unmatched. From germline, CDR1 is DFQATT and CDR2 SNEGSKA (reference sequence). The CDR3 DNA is TGCAGTGCTAGTGGGACAGCGGGGGAAAAACTGTTTTTT. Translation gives CSASGTAGEKLFF.

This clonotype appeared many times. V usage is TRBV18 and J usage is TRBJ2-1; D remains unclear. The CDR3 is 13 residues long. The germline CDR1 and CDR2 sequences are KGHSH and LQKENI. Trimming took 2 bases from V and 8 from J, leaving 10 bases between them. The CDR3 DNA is TGTGCCAGCTCACCAGGGCATGCGGATGAGCAGTTCTTC. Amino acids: CASSPGHADEQFF.